What follows are 22 T cell receptor beta chains derived from one specimen sequenced in a study of CD8 T cells in ankylosing spondylitis. TCRdb reprocessed the 5' RACE reads via MiXCR and lists one record per CDR3 protein. The sample consists of more than 150,000 distinct CDR3 sequences, roughly 18% of them appearing once. Sequencing was performed on blood, either unsorted or a sorted T cell fraction (not recorded which). All receptors come from a male donor aged 5 to 30 with ankylosing spondylitis or in good health (not recorded which).

This clonotype was seen ten or more times. The chain combines TRBV12-3 or TRBV12-4 with TRBJ1-1; a possible D gene is TRBD1 (5 bases). V was cut by 6 bases and J by 8 bases, with 13 bases left in between. The CDR3 length is 12 residues. In DNA form, the CDR3 reads TGTGCCAGCAGCCTCCAGGGAGTCGAAGCTTTCTTT. It codes for CASSLQGVEAFF.

Many counts were recorded for this clonotype. The rearrangement uses TRBV20-1 and TRBJ2-5; D unresolved. The CDR3 totals 12 residues. V shed 1 base and J shed 4 bases, with 7 bases lying between them. CDR1 is DFQATT, CDR2 SNEGSKA, per germline (reference sequence). This chain's CDR3 is CSARGLGETQYF. The CDR3 nucleotides read TGCAGTGCTAGAGGGCTTGGAGAGACCCAGTACTTC.

This clonotype was counted many times. The chain carries TRBV28 and TRBJ2-3; D not resolved. Per the germline V gene, CDR1 is MDHEN and CDR2 is SYDVKM. With 2 bases removed from V and 2 bases from J, the gap between germline ends came to 17 bases. This CDR3 comprises 17 residues. This chain's CDR3 is CASSLPLRKSTTDTQYF. The CDR3 DNA follows: TGTGCCAGCAGTTTACCTCTCAGGAAATCGACCACAGATACGCAGTATTTT.

This clonotype was detected a few times. V and J are TRBV4-3 and TRBJ1-2; 8 nucleotides agree with TRBD1. The V gene's germline CDR1 is LGHNA and CDR2 YSLEER. The CDR3 is 16 amino acids. The junction had 9 bases not matched to a gene; V was cut back by 4 bases and J by 2 bases. CDR3: CASSPGTGDTNYGYTF. The CDR3 DNA reads as TGCGCCAGCAGCCCCGGGACAGGCGATACAAACTATGGCTACACCTTC.

This clonotype was observed at least ten times. CDR3 loop: CASSLVRWGYEQFF. CDR3 bases: TGTGCCAGCAGTTTAGTACGGTGGGGGTATGAGCAGTTCTTC. V usage is TRBV27 and J usage is TRBJ2-1; D is tentatively TRBD1 or TRBD2 (5 bases each). This CDR3 comprises 14 residues. Trimming stripped 2 bases from V and 8 bases from J, with 13 bases between. Germline CDR1 and CDR2: MNHEY and SMNVEV (reference sequence).

This clonotype appeared many times. The chain uses TRBV12-3 or TRBV12-4 and TRBJ2-5; either TRBD1 or TRBD2 may fit D (5 bases each). V lost 8 bases, J lost 4 bases, and 14 bases lay in between. The CDR3 extends over 13 amino acids. The DNA for the CDR3 is TGTGCCAGCTTAAGGGCAGGGACAGAGACCCAGTACTTC. Translation: CASLRAGTETQYF.

Many counts were recorded for this clonotype. This rearrangement joins TRBV14 to TRBJ2-7; TRBD2 matches 8 bases. Trimming cost V 1 base and J 7 bases; bases outside gene matches: 9. Germline values: CDR1 SGHDN, CDR2 FVKESK. The CDR3 covers 15 residues. CDR3 region: CASSQALAGISEQYF. CDR3 bases: TGTGCCAGCAGCCAAGCCTTAGCGGGGATATCGGAGCAGTACTTC.

This clonotype was observed at least ten times. The chain has TRBV25-1 and TRBJ2-6; no definite D call. The V gene lost 1 base and the J gene lost 0 bases, with 7 bases spanning the gap. Germline V gene sequence: CDR1 MGHDK, CDR2 SYGVNS. The CDR3 extends over 16 amino acids. The CDR3 region has the DNA TGTGCCAGCAGTGAATTAAGAGGCTCTGGGGCCAACGTCCTGACTTTC. Its translation is CASSELRGSGANVLTF.

This chain uses TRBV27 with TRBJ2-1, with 7 bases lining up with TRBD2. CDR1 and CDR2 (germline): MNHEY, SMNVEV (reference sequence). The J segment lost 7 bases and the V segment lost 3 bases, leaving 12 bases of the junction unmatched. The CDR3 runs 16 residues. This CDR3 is CASSFRAGSGKNEQFF. The CDR3 DNA sequence: TGTGCCAGCAGTTTCCGCGCCGGAAGCGGGAAGAATGAGCAGTTCTTC.

This sequence joins TRBV7-3 and TRBJ2-1, with 11 bases fitting TRBD2. The CDR3 extends over 17 amino acids. Germline V gene lookup returns CDR1 SGHTA and CDR2 FQGTGA. The trim removed 3 bases at V and 8 bases at J, leaving 12 bases unmatched. The DNA of the CDR3 is TGTGCCAGCAGCTTGCTGATCGGGACTAGCGGAGGGGATGAGCAGTTCTTC. It specifies CASSLLIGTSGGDEQFF.

The rearrangement links TRBV11-3 to TRBJ2-1; D is possibly TRBD2 (6 bases). CDR1 and CDR2 from the germline V gene are SGHNT and YENEEA. The CDR3 is 15 residues long. Between the trimmed V and J ends, which lost 5 bases and 5 bases, there was a span of 16 bases. CDR3 loop: CASSPPEGVDNEQFF. CDR3 coding DNA: TGTGCCAGCAGCCCCCCGGAGGGTGTGGACAATGAGCAGTTCTTC. Together with reference TRBV11-3 and TRBJ2-1, the CDR3 gives the full variable domain: EAGVVQSPRYKIIEKKQPVAFWCNPISGHNTLYWYLQNLGQGPELLIRYENEEAVDDSQLPKDRFSAERLKGVDSTLKIQPAELGDSAVYLCASSPPEGVDNEQFFGPGTRLTVL.

The table lists this clonotype with many counts. V is TRBV29-1 and J is TRBJ2-7; 8 bases agree with TRBD1. J was trimmed by 2 bases and V by 5 bases; bases with no gene match: 8. Germline V gene sequence: CDR1 SQVTM, CDR2 ANQGSEA. The CDR3 has 14 amino acids. The CDR3 reads CSVWGTGRPYEQYF. As DNA, the CDR3 is TGCAGCGTTTGGGGGACAGGACGGCCCTACGAGCAGTACTTC.

Details on this clonotype: The junction differs from germline at one of its ends, possibly a read error. V gene TRBV19 combines with J gene TRBJ2-7; tentatively, D is TRBD1 or TRBD2 (5 bases each). In germline, CDR1 is LNHDA, CDR2 SQIVND (reference sequence). The CDR3 runs to 15 residues. The CDR3 coding sequence is TGTGCCAGTAGTATCGATTCCGGGGCCTCCTACGACCAGTACTTC. The encoded protein is CASSIDSGASYDQYF.

This clonotype showed up many times. The chain joins TRBV7-8 to TRBJ2-3; 12 bases match TRBD2. Trimming removed 4 bases from V and 0 bases from J; junction bases left unmatched: 8. Germline V gene data show CDR1 as SGHVS and CDR2 as FQNEAQ. This CDR3 has 18 residues. The CDR3 coding sequence is TGTGCCAGCAGCTCACTAGCGGGAGGCTCCTCTAGCACAGATACGCAGTATTTT. Translated: CASSSLAGGSSSTDTQYF.

This clonotype appeared many times. The chain has TRBV5-1 and TRBJ2-3, with D tentatively TRBD1 (5 bases). This CDR3 spans 14 amino acids. Germline V lookup: CDR1 SGHRS, CDR2 YFSETQ. The ends were cut back, 4 bases at V and 4 bases at J, with 13 bases in the middle. The CDR3: CASSLNTGSDTQYF. In DNA form, the CDR3 reads TGCGCCAGCAGCCTAAATACAGGTTCAGATACGCAGTATTTT.

In its sample, this clonotype was seen many times. This chain links TRBV6-5 with TRBJ2-7; tentatively, D is TRBD2 (6 bases). CDR1 is MNHEY and CDR2 is SVGAGI in the germline V gene. CDR3 length equals 14 residues. The V end lost 6 bases, the J end lost 6 bases, and 18 bases lay between the germline ends. The CDR3 is CASSPLRRVSEQYF. The CDR3 DNA follows: TGTGCCAGCAGCCCCCTAAGGAGGGTTAGCGAGCAGTACTTC.

This clonotype has at least ten counts. The rearrangement uses TRBV20-1 and TRBJ1-2; 8 nucleotides match TRBD1. V gave up 3 bases and J gave up 6 bases; unmatched junction bases: 9. The CDR3 has 14 residues. Germline V gene lookup returns CDR1 DFQATT and CDR2 SNEGSKA (reference sequence). The CDR3 sequence is CSARRGQAYDGYTF. The CDR3 DNA is TGCAGTGCTAGGCGGGGACAGGCCTATGATGGCTACACCTTC.

The sample holds many counts of this clonotype. V gene TRBV5-1 combines with J gene TRBJ1-4; D remains unclear. The CDR3 totals 13 residues. CDR1 is SGHRS and CDR2 is YFSETQ in the germline V gene. V was shortened by 0 bases and J by 8 bases, with 8 bases between the two germline ends. In DNA, the CDR3 is TGCGCCAGCAGCTTGGCGACACACGAAAAACTGTTTTTT. Translation gives CASSLATHEKLFF.

This clonotype came up many times. The chain uses TRBV20-1 and TRBJ2-1; 8 bases fit TRBD1. The CDR3 length is 15 residues. V dropped 5 bases and J dropped 4; count of bases not matched to a gene: 10. Germline assignment: CDR1 DFQATT and CDR2 SNEGSKA (reference sequence). The CDR3 spells CSAPQTGGSYNEQFF. In nucleotides, the CDR3 is TGCAGTGCTCCGCAAACAGGGGGGTCTTACAATGAGCAGTTCTTC.

The chain carries TRBV10-3 and TRBJ2-5; the D is unclear. The germline V gene encodes CDR1 ENHRY and CDR2 SYGVKD. Deletions cut 0 bases from V and 2 bases from J, with 13 bases between. The CDR3 covers 16 residues. CDR3: CAISESMVSRQETQYF. Written as DNA, the CDR3 is TGTGCCATCAGTGAGTCGATGGTCTCGAGACAAGAGACCCAGTACTTC.

This clonotype showed up many times. The chain has TRBV25-1 and TRBJ1-2; weak D call: TRBD1 (6 bases). The germline V gene has CDR1 MGHDK and CDR2 SYGVNS. The CDR3 covers 15 residues. Trimming left V 1 base short and J 4 bases short, with 13 bases between. The CDR3 sequence is CASSESGGAGYGYTF. CDR3 sequence (DNA): TGTGCCAGCAGTGAATCGGGGGGCGCAGGCTATGGCTACACCTTC.

This clonotype was seen repeatedly, ten times or more. J is TRBJ2-3 and V is TRBV5-1, with D possibly matching TRBD2 (5 bases). This CDR3 has 15 residues. Germline V lookup: CDR1 SGHRS, CDR2 YFSETQ. Trimming left V 6 bases short and J 0 bases short, with 14 bases between. In DNA form, the CDR3 reads TGCGCCAGCACCCCTGTCCGGGGAAGCACAGATACGCAGTATTTT. Translating it yields CASTPVRGSTDTQYF.